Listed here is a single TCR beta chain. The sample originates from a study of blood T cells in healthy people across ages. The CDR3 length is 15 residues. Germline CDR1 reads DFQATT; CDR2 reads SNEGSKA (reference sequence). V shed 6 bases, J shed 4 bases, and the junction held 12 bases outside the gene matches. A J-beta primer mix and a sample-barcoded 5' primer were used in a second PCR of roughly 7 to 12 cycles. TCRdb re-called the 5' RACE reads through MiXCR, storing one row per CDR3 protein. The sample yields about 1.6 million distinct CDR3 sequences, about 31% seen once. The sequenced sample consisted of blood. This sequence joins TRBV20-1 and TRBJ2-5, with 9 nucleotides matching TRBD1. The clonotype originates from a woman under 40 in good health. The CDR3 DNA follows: TGCAGTGCAAACGTTCCCGGGGGACAGGGAGAGACCCAGTACTTC. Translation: CSANVPGGQGETQYF.